The 9 T cell receptor beta chains below were found in one sample sequenced in a study of T-cell reconstitution after alpha-beta-depleted transplantation in children. Researchers prepared the TCRbeta library using unique molecular identifiers, the study reports. TCRdb called the PCR reads again in MiXCR, with one record for every CDR3 protein. This table has some 550,000 distinct CDR3 sequences, around 19% appearing once. Here the sequenced sample was PBMCs from the stem cell graft donor, taken from the stem cell graft. These receptors were collected from a human donor who donated a stem cell graft to a child with acute lymphoblastic leukemia.

There are a few counts of this clonotype. V and J are TRBV7-2 and TRBJ2-1; D might be TRBD2 (5 bases). Germline V CDR1 and CDR2: SGHTA, FQGNSA. Trimming left V 5 bases short and J 2 bases short, with 13 bases between. The CDR3 runs to 15 residues. CDR3 DNA: TGTGCCAGCAGCGGACGGACTGGCCCCTACAATGAGCAGTTCTTC. It specifies CASSGRTGPYNEQFF. The entire variable domain, with the rest obtained from reference TRBV7-2 and TRBJ2-1, is as follows: GAGVSQSPSNKVTEKGKDVELRCDPISGHTALYWYRQSLGQGLEFLIYFQGNSAPDKSGLPSDRFSAERTGGSVSTLTIQRTQQEDSAVYLCASSGRTGPYNEQFFGPGTRLTVL.

The J gene is TRBJ1-5, the V gene TRBV4-1; TRBD1 agrees at 10 bases. CDR1 MGHRA and CDR2 YSYEKL come from the germline V gene. The J segment lost 3 bases and the V segment lost 5 bases, leaving 7 bases of the junction unmatched. This CDR3 contains 16 residues. The CDR3 nucleotides are TGCGCCAGCAGCGATCGGGACAGGGGCCTCAATCAGCCCCAGCATTTT. Translation: CASSDRDRGLNQPQHF.

This clonotype occurred a few times. This chain joins TRBV9 and TRBJ2-1; D is perhaps TRBD1 (6 bases). Germline V gene lookup returns CDR1 SGDLS and CDR2 YYNGEE. The CDR3 covers 20 residues. Trimming cost V 0 bases and J 0 bases, with 22 bases left between them. The CDR3 loop is CASSVDGKWGPISSYNEQFF. The CDR3 nucleotides read TGTGCCAGCAGCGTAGATGGAAAGTGGGGGCCCATAAGCTCCTACAATGAGCAGTTCTTC. Looking up the rest from reference TRBV9 and TRBJ2-1 gives the full variable domain: DSGVTQTPKHLITATGQRVTLRCSPRSGDLSVYWYQQSLDQGLQFLIQYYNGEERAKGNILERFSAQQFPDLHSELNLSSLELGDSALYFCASSVDGKWGPISSYNEQFFGPGTRLTVL.

Concerning this clonotype itself: The conserved phenylalanine or tryptophan is not found at the CDR3 terminus, so this likely reflects a read error. The DNA is left out, because the CDR3 cannot be placed on it with certainty; the CDR3 is given as TCRdb lists it. The CDR3: CASSLYLAGAVRY. V is TRBV5-1 and J is TRBJ2-3; the table's D call of TRBD2 was not tested on the DNA. The CDR3 contains 13 residues when both ends are counted. Germline assignment: CDR1 SGHRS and CDR2 YFSETQ.

This clonotype was seen a few times. The V and J genes are TRBV4-1 and TRBJ2-7, with D perhaps matching TRBD1 (6 bases). The CDR3 runs 14 residues. Trimming shortened V by 4 bases and J by 2 bases, and 12 bases separated the two germline ends. CDR1 MGHRA and CDR2 YSYEKL come from the germline V gene. CDR3 DNA: TGCGCCAGCAGCCTCCGGGACACGACCTACGAGCAGTACTTC. Its protein is CASSLRDTTYEQYF.

There are a few counts of this clonotype. This sequence joins TRBV7-8 and TRBJ2-5; D possibly corresponds to TRBD1 (6 bases). Looked up from germline, CDR1 is SGHVS and CDR2 is FQNEAQ. This CDR3 has 15 residues. Deletions cut 3 bases from V and 1 base from J, with 12 bases between. The chain's CDR3 is CASSFTGYLQETQYF. In DNA form, the CDR3 reads TGTGCCAGCAGCTTCACAGGGTACCTCCAAGAGACCCAGTACTTC.

CDR3 loop: CASSYSDRGIETQYF. The CDR3 nucleotides are TGTGCCAGCAGTTACTCTGACAGGGGGATAGAGACCCAGTACTTC. The chain recombines TRBV6-5 with TRBJ2-5; 9 bases agree with TRBD1. The CDR3 length is 15 residues. In germline, CDR1 is MNHEY, CDR2 SVGAGI. J lost 4 bases, V lost 0 bases, and 3 bases had no gene match.

In its sample, this clonotype was seen a few times. The J gene is TRBJ1-5, the V gene TRBV7-9, with D unclear. V dropped 1 base and J dropped 2 bases, with 12 bases sitting between them. Germline V gives CDR1 SEHNR, CDR2 FQNEAQ (reference sequence). CDR3 size: 16 residues. The CDR3, as DNA: TGTGCCAGCAGCTTAGTTAGGGCCGGCCGCAATCAGCCCCAGCATTTT. This translates into CASSLVRAGRNQPQHF.

V gene TRBV20-1 combines with J gene TRBJ2-7, with D possibly TRBD2 on 6 matching bases. The CDR3 loop spans 15 amino acids. The germline V and J ends were trimmed by 3 bases and 1 base, with 16 bases remaining between them. Germline lookup yields CDR1 DFQATT and CDR2 SNEGSKA (reference sequence). The CDR3, as DNA: TGCAGTGCTAGGCCGCGGGACCCAGCTTCCTACGAGCAGTACTTC. Protein product: CSARPRDPASYEQYF.